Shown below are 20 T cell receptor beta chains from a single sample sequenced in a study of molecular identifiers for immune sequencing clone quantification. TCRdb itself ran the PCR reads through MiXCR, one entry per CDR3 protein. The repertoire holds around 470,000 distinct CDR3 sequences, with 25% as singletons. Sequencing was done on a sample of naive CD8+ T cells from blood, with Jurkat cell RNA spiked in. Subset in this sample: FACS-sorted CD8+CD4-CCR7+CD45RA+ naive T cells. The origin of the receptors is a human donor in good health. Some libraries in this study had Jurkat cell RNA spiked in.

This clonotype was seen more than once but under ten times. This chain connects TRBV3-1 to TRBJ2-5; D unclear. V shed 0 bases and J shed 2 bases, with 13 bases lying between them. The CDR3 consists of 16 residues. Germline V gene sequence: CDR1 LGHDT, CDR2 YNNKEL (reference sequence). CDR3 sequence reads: CASSQEYFAKQETQYF. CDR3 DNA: TGTGCCAGCAGCCAAGAGTATTTTGCTAAACAAGAGACCCAGTACTTC.

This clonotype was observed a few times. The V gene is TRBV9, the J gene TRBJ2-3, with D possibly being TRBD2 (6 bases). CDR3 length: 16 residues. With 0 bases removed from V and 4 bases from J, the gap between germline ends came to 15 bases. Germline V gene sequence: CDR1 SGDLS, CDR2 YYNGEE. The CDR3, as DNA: TGTGCCAGCAGCGTAGTCGGCGGGAAGGACTCAGATACGCAGTATTTT. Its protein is CASSVVGGKDSDTQYF.

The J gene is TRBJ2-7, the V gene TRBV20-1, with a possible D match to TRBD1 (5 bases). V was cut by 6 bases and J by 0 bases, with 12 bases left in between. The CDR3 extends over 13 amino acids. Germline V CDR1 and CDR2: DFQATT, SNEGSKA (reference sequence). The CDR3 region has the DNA TGCAGTGCGCAGGGCTTTCTCTCCTACGAGCAGTACTTC. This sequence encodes CSAQGFLSYEQYF.

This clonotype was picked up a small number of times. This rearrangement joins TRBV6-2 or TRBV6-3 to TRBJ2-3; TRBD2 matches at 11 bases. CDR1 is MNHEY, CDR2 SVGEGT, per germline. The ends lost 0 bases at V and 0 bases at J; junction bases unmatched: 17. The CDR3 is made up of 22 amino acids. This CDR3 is CASSYSPGQTLAGGLSTDTQYF. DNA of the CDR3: TGTGCCAGCAGTTACTCCCCGGGACAGACCCTAGCGGGAGGTCTGAGCACAGATACGCAGTATTTT.

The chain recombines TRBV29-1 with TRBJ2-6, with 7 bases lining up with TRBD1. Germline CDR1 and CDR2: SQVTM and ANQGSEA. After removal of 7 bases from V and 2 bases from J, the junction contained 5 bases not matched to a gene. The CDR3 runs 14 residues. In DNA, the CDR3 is TGCAGCGCCGTCGACAGGGCTGGGGCCAACGTCCTGACTTTC. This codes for CSAVDRAGANVLTF.

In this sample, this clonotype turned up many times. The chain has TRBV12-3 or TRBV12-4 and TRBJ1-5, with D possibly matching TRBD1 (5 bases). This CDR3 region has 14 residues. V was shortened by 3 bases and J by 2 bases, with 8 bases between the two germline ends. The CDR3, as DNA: TGTGCCAGCAGTTTCGGGGCAGGCAATCAGCCCCAGCATTTT. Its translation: CASSFGAGNQPQHF.

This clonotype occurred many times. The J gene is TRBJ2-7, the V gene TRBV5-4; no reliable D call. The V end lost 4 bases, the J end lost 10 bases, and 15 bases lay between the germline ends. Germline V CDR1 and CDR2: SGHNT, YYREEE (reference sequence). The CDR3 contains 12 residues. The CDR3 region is CASSPAGDSQYF. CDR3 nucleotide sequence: TGTGCCAGCAGCCCGGCTGGGGATTCTCAGTACTTC.

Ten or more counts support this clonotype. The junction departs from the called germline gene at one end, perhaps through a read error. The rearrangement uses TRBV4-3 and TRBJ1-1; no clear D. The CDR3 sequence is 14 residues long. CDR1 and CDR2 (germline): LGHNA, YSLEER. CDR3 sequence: CASSQDRMNTEAFF. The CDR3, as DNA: TGTGCCAGCAGCCAAGATCGTATGAACACTGAAGCTTTCTTT.

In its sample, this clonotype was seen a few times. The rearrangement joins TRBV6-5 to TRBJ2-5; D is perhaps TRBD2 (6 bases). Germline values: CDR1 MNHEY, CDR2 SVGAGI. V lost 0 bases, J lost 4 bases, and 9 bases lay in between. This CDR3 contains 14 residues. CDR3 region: CASSYSEGSETQYF. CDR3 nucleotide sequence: TGTGCCAGCAGTTACTCGGAGGGGTCAGAGACCCAGTACTTC.

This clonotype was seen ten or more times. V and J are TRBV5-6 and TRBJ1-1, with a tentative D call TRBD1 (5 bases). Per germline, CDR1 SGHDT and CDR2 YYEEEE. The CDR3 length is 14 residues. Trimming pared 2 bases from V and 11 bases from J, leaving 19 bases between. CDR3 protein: CASSFSWDPSQAFF. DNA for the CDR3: TGTGCCAGCAGCTTCAGTTGGGACCCGAGCCAGGCTTTCTTT.

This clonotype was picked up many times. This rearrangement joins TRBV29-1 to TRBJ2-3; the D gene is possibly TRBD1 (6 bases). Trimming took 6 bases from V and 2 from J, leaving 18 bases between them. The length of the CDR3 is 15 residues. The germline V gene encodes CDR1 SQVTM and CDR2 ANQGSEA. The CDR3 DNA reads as TGCAGCGTCCCCCCTGAGGGGACAAACACAGATACGCAGTATTTT. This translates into CSVPPEGTNTDTQYF.

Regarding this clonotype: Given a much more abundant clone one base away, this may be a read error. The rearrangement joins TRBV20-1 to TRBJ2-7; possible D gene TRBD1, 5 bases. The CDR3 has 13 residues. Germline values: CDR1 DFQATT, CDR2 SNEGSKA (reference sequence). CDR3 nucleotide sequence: TGCAGTGCCCGGACACCCGTCTCCTACGGGCAGTACTTC. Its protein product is CSARTPVSYGQYF.

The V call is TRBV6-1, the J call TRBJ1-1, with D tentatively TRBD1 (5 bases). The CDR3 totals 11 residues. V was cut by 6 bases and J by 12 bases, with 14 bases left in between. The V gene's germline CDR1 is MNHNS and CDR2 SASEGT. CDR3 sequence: CASRNGGWSFF. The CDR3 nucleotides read TGTGCCAGCAGGAATGGGGGTTGGTCTTTCTTT.

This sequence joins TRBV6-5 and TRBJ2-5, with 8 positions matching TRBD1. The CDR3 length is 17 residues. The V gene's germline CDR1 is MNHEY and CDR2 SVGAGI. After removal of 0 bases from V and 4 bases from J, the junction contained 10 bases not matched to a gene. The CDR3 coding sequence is TGTGCCAGCAGTTACTCGAGGTCCAGGGGGCGCGGAGAGACCCAGTACTTC. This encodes CASSYSRSRGRGETQYF.

CDR3 coding DNA: TGCAGTGCTAGAGATGGGCTTATCGCCTACGAGCAGTACTTC. Amino acid sequence: CSARDGLIAYEQYF. The chain joins TRBV20-1 to TRBJ2-7; D not resolved. CDR3 length equals 14 residues. V was trimmed by 0 bases and J by 2 bases, leaving 11 bases between them. The germline V gene has CDR1 DFQATT and CDR2 SNEGSKA (reference sequence).

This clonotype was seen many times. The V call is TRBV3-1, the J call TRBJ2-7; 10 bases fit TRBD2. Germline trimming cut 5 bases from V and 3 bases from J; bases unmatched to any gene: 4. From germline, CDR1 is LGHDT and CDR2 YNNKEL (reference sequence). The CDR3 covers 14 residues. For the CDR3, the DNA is TGTGCCAGCAGCACCGGGACTAGCGACTACGAGCAGTACTTC. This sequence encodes CASSTGTSDYEQYF.

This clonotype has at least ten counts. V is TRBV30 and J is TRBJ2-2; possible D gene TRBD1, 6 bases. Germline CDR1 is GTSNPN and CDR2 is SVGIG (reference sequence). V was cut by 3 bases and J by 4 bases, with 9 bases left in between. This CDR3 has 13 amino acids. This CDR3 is CAWSEGVTGELFF. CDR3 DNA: TGTGCCTGGAGCGAGGGGGTCACCGGGGAGCTGTTTTTT.

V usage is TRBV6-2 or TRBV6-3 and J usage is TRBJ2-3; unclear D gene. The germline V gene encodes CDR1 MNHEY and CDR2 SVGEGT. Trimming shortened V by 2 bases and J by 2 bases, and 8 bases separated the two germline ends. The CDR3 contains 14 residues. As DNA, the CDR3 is TGTGCCAGCAGTTACAACGATCTCACAGATACGCAGTATTTT. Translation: CASSYNDLTDTQYF.

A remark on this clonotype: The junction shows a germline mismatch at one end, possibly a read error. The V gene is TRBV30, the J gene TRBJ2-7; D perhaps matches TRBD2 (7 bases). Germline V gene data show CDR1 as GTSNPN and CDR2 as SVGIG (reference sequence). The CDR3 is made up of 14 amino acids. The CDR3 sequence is CAWRVGGARCERYF. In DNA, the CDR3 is TGTGCCTGGAGGGTTGGGGGGGCGCGATGCGAGCGGTACTTC.

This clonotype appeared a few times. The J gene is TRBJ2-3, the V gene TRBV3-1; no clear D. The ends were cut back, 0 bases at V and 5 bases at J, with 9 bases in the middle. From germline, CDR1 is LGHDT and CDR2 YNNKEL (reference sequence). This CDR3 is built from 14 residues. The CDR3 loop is CASSQEVQKDTQYF. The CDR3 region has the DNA TGTGCCAGCAGCCAAGAAGTGCAGAAAGATACGCAGTATTTT.